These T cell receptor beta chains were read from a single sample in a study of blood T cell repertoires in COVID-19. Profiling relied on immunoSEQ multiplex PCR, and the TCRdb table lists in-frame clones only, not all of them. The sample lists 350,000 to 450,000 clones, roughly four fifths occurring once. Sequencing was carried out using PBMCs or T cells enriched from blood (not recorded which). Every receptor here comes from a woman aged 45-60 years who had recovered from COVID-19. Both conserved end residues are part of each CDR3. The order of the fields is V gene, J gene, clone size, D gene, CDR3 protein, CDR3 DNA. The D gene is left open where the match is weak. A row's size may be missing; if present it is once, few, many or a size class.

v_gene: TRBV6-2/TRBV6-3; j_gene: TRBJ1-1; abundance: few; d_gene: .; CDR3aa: CASSYIRGNTEAFF; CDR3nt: TGTGCCAGCAGTTACATTCGGGGGAACACTGAAGCTTTCTTT
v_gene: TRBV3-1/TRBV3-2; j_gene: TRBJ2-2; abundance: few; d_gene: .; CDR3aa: CASSQDLGGVGELFF; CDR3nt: TGTGCCAGCAGCCAAGATCTAGGGGGGGTCGGGGAGCTGTTTTTT
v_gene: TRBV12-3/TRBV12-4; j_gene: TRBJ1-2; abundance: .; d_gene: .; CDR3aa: CASRDRGYGYTF; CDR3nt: TGTGCCAGCAGGGATAGAGGCTATGGCTACACCTTC
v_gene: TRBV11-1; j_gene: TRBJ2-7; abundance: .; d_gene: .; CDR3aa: CASIRGSEQYF; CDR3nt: TGTGCCAGTATTAGGGGATCCGAGCAGTACTTC
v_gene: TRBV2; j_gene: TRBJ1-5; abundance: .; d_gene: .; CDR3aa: CASSIAGWESNQPQHF; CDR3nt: TGTGCCAGCAGTATTGCAGGGTGGGAAAGCAATCAGCCCCAGCATTTT
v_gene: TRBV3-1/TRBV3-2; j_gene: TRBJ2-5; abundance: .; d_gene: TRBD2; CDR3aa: CASSQSTGPGGGETQYF; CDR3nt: TGTGCCAGCAGCCAATCCACCGGGCCCGGGGGGGGAGAGACCCAGTACTTC
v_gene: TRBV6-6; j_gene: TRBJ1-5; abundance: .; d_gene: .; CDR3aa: CASRHDGNQPQHF; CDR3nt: TGTGCCAGCAGACACGACGGGAATCAGCCCCAGCATTTT
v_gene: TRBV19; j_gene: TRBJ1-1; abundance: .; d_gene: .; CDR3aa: CASSMRGVNTEAFF; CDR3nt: TGTGCCAGTAGTATGCGGGGAGTGAACACTGAAGCTTTCTTT
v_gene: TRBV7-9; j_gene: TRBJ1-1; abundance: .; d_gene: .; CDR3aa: CASSSTHRENTEAFF; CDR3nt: TGTGCCAGCAGCTCAACCCACAGGGAGAACACTGAAGCTTTCTTT
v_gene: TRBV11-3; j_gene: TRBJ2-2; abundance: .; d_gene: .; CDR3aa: CASSFTRDSQNTGELFF; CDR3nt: TGTGCCAGCAGCTTCACCCGGGATTCCCAGAACACCGGGGAGCTGTTTTTT
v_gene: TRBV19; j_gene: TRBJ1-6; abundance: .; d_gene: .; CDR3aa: CASSPTANSPLHF; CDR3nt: TGTGCCAGTAGTCCGACAGCCAATTCACCCCTCCACTTT
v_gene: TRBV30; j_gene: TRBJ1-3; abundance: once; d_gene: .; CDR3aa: CAWSRDTNSGNTIYF; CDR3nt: TGTGCCTGGAGCCGTGACACGAACTCTGGAAACACCATATATTTT
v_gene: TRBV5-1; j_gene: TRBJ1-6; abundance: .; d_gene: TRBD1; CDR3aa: CASSFRTGDNSPLHF; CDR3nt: TGCGCCAGCAGCTTCCGGACAGGAGATAATTCACCCCTCCACTTT
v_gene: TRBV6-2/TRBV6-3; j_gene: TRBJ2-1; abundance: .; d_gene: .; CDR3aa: CASSLTAAYNEQFF; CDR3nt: TGTGCCAGCAGCCTAACAGCTGCCTACAATGAGCAGTTCTTC
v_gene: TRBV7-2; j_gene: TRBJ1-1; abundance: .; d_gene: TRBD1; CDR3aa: CASSPGQLIGGTEAFF; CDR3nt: TGTGCCAGCAGCCCGGGACAGTTGATAGGTGGCACTGAAGCTTTCTTT
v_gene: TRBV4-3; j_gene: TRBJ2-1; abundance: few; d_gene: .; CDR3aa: CASSPGSGAGSYNEQFF; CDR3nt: TGCGCCAGCAGCCCGGGGTCCGGAGCGGGCTCCTACAATGAGCAGTTCTTC
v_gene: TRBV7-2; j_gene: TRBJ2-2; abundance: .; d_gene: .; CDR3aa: CASSFGTYTGELFF; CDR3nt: TGTGCCAGCAGCTTCGGGACTTACACCGGGGAGCTGTTTTTT
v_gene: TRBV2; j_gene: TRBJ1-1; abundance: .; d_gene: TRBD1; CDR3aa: CASMRGQGAEAFF; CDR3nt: TGTGCCAGCATGAGGGGACAGGGGGCTGAAGCTTTCTTT
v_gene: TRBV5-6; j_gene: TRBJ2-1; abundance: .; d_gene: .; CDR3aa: CASSLASEQFF; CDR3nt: TGTGCCAGCAGCTTGGCGAGTGAGCAGTTCTTC
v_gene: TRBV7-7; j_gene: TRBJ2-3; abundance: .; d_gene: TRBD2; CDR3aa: CASSPGLADTDTQYF; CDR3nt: TGTGCCAGCAGCCCCGGACTAGCAGATACAGATACGCAGTATTTT
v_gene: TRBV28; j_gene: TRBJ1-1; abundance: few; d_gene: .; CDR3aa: CASSAHRSNTEAFF; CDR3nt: TGTGCCAGCAGTGCGCACAGGTCGAACACTGAAGCTTTCTTT
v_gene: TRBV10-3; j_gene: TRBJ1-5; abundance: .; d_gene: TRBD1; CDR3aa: CAISAGTAIDQPQHF; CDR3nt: TGTGCCATCAGTGCCGGGACAGCCATCGATCAGCCCCAGCATTTT
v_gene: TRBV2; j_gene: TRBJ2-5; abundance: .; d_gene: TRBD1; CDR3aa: CAGWTGGRETQYF; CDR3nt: TGTGCCGGATGGACAGGGGGGAGGGAGACCCAGTACTTC
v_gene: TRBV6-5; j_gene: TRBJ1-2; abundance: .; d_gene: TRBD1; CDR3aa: CASSYRDRIDYGYTF; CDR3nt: TGTGCCAGCAGTTACCGGGACAGGATTGACTATGGCTACACCTTC
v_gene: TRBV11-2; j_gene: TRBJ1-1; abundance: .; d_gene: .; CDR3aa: CASSLLAGDTEAFF; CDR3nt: TGTGCCAGCAGCTTATTGGCCGGAGACACTGAAGCTTTCTTT
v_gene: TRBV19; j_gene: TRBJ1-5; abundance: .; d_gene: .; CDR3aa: CASSVGQHSNQPQHF; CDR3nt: TGTGCCAGTAGTGTCGGACAGCATAGCAATCAGCCCCAGCATTTT
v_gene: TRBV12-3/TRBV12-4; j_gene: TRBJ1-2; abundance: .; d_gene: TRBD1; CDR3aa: CASGTGELYGYTF; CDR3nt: TGTGCCAGCGGGACAGGGGAGCTCTATGGCTACACCTTC
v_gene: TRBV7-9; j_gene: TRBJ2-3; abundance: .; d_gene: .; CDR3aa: CASSLGPGSTDTQYF; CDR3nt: TGTGCCAGCAGCTTAGGTCCAGGTAGCACAGATACGCAGTATTTT
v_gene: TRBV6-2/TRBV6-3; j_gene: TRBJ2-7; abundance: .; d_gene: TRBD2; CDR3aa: CASSLLTSGGTREQYF; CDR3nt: TGTGCCAGCAGTCTCCTGACTAGCGGGGGGACTCGGGAGCAGTACTTC
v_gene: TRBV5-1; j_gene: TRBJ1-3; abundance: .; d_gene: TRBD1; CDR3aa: CASSTGTEHGNTIYF; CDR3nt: TGCGCCAGCAGCACCGGGACAGAACATGGAAACACCATATATTTT
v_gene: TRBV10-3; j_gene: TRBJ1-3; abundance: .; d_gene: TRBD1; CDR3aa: CAISERTGGNTIYF; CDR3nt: TGTGCCATCAGTGAACGAACAGGGGGGAACACCATATATTTT
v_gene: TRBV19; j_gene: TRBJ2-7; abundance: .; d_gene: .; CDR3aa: CASSIRKTTGNAYEQYF; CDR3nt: TGTGCCAGTAGTATCCGAAAAACTACAGGGAACGCCTACGAGCAGTACTTC
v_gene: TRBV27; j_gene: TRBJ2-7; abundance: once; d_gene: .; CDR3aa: CASRRSPYEQYF; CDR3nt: TGTGCCAGCAGGAGATCCCCCTACGAGCAGTACTTC
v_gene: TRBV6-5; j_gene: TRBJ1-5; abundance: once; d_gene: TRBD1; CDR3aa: CASRRQGASQPQHF; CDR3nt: TGTGCCAGCAGGCGTCAGGGGGCAAGTCAGCCCCAGCATTTT
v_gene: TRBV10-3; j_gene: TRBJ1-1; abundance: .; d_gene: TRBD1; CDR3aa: CAISRAGGNTEAFF; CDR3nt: TGTGCCATCAGTCGGGCAGGGGGTAACACTGAAGCTTTCTTT
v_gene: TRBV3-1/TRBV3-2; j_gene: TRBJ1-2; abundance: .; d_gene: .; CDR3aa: CASSPDGFRDTSYTF; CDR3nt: TGTGCCAGCAGCCCAGATGGATTCCGGGACACGAGCTACACCTTC
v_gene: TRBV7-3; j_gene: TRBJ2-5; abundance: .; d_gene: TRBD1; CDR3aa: CASSPAGGSQETQYF; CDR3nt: TGTGCCAGCAGCCCGGCAGGGGGAAGTCAAGAGACCCAGTACTTC
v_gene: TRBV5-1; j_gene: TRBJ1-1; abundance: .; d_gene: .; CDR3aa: CASSSQAQNTEAFF; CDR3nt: TGCGCCAGCAGCTCGCAGGCTCAGAACACTGAAGCTTTCTTT
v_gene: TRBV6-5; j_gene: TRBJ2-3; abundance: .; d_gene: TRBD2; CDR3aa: CASRGLAGGTDTQYF; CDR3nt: TGTGCCAGCAGGGGACTAGCGGGGGGGACAGATACGCAGTATTTT
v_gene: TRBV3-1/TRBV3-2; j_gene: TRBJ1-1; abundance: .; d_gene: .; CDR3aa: CASPGELGWGTEAFF; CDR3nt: TGTGCCAGCCCAGGGGAGCTGGGATGGGGCACTGAAGCTTTCTTT
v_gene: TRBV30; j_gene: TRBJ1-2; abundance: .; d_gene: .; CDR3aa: CAWEINRDGYTF; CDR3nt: TGTGCCTGGGAGATAAACAGGGACGGCTACACCTTC
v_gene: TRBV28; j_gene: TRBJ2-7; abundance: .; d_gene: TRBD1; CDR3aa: CASSSAGGAESWEQYF; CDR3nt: TGTGCCAGCAGTTCCGCAGGGGGCGCTGAGTCGTGGGAGCAGTACTTC
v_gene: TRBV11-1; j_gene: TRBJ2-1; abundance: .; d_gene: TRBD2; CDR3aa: CASSLIGTSGSREQFF; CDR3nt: TGTGCCAGCAGCTTAATCGGGACTAGCGGGAGTAGGGAGCAGTTCTTC
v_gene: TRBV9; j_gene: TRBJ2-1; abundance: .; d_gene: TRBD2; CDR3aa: CASSAVLAGSSYNEQFF; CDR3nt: TGTGCCAGCAGCGCGGTACTAGCGGGTAGCTCCTACAATGAGCAGTTCTTC
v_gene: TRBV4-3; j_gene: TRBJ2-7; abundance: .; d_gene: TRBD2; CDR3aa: CASSQDTSGPYEQYF; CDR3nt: TGCGCCAGCAGCCAAGACACTAGCGGCCCCTACGAGCAGTACTTC
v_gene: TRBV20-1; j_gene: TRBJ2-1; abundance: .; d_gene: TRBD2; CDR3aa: CSASQGGRENEQFF; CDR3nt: TGCAGTGCTAGTCAGGGCGGGAGGGAAAATGAGCAGTTCTTC
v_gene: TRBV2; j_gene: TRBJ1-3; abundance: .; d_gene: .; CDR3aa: CASIGSSYSGNTIYF; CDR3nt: TGTGCCAGCATCGGTTCCTCTTACTCTGGAAACACCATATATTTT
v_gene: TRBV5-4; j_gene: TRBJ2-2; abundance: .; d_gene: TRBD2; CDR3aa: CASSPIAGGTGELFF; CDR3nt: TGTGCCAGCAGCCCCATAGCGGGAGGCACCGGGGAGCTGTTTTTT
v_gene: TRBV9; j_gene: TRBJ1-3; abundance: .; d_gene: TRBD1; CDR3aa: CASSVRQGTSSGNTIYF; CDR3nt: TGTGCCAGCAGCGTACGACAGGGAACCTCCTCTGGAAACACCATATATTTT
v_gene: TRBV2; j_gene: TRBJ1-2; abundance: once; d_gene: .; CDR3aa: CASATTSGGYTF; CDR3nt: TGTGCCAGCGCGACGACTAGCGGTGGCTACACCTTC
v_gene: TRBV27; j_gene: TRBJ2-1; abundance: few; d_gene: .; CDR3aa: CASTEFGSYNEQFF; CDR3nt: TGTGCCAGCACCGAGTTCGGGTCCTACAATGAGCAGTTCTTC
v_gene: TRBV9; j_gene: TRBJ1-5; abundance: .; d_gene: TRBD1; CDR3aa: CASSVGDRVGQPQHF; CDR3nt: TGTGCCAGCAGCGTAGGAGACAGGGTAGGACAGCCCCAGCATTTT
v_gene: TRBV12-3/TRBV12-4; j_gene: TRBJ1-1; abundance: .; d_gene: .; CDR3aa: CASRAQQVTEAFF; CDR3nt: TGTGCCAGCAGGGCTCAACAGGTCACTGAAGCTTTCTTT
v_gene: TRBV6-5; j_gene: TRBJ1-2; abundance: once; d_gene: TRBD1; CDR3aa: CASSMGQGSGGYTF; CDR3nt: TGTGCCAGCAGTATGGGACAGGGATCAGGAGGCTACACCTTC
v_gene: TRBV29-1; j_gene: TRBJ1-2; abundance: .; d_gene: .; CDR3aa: CSAIGVGGPYGYTF; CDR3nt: TGCAGCGCTATTGGAGTGGGTGGCCCCTATGGCTACACCTTC